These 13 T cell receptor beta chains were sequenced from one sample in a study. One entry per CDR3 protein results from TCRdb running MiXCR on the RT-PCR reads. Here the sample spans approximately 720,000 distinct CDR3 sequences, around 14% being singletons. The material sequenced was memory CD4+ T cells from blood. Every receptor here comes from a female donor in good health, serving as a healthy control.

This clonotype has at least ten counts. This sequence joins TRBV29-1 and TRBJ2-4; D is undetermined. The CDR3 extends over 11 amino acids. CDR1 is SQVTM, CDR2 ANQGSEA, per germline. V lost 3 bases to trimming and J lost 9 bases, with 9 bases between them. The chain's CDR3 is CSVEDPGIQYF. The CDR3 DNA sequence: TGCAGCGTTGAGGACCCTGGCATTCAGTACTTC.

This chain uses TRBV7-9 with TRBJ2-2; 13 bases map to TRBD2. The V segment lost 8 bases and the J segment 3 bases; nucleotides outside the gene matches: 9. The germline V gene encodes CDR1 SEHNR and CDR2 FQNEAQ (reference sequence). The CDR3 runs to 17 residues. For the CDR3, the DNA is TGTGCCAGCCCTAAAGGACTAGCGGGGGACTACACCGGGGAGCTGTTTTTT. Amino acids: CASPKGLAGDYTGELFF.

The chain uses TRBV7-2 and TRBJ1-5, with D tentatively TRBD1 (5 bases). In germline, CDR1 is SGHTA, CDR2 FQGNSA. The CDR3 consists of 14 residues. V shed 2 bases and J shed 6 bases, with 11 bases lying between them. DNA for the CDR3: TGTGCCAGCAGCTTAAATGCGGGGCTTCAGCCCCAGCATTTT. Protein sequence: CASSLNAGLQPQHF.

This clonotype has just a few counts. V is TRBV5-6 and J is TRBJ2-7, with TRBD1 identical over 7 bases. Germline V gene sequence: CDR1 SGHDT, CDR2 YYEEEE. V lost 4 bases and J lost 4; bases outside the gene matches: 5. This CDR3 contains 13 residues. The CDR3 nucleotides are TGTGCCAGCAGCCCCGGGACAGAATACGAGCAGTACTTC. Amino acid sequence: CASSPGTEYEQYF.

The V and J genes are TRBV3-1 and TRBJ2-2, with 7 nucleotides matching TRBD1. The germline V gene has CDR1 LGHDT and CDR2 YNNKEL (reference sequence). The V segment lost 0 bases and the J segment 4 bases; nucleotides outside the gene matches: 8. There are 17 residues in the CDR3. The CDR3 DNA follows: TGTGCCAGCAGCCAAGATGGAAGGGGGCTGAGCACCGGGGAGCTGTTTTTT. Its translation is CASSQDGRGLSTGELFF.

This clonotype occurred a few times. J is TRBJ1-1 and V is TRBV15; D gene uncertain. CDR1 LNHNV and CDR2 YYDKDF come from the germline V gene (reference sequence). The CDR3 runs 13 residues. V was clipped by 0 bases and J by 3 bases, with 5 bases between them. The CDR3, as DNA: TGTGCCACCAGCAGAGATTGGGACACTGAAGCTTTCTTT. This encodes CATSRDWDTEAFF.

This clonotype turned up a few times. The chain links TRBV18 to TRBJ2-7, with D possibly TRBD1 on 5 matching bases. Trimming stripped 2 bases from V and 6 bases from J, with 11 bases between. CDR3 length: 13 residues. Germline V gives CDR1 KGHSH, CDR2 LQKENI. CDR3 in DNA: TGTGCCAGCTCACCAAGCAGGGAATTCGAGCAGTACTTC. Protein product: CASSPSREFEQYF.

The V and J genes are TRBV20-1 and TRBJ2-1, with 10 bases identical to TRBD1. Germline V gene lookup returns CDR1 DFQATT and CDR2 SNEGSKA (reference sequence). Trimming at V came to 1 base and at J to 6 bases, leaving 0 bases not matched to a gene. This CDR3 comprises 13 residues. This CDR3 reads CSARGDRGNEQFF. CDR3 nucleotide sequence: TGCAGTGCTAGAGGGGACAGGGGCAATGAGCAGTTCTTC.

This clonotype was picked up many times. The CDR3 region has the DNA TGTGCCAGCAGCTATTCCGAAAGAAACTCTGGGGCCAACGTCCTGACTTTC. Its protein is CASSYSERNSGANVLTF. The gene calls are TRBV12-3 or TRBV12-4 and TRBJ2-6; D not certain. V shed 6 bases and J shed 0 bases, with 15 bases lying between them. The CDR3 is made up of 17 amino acids.

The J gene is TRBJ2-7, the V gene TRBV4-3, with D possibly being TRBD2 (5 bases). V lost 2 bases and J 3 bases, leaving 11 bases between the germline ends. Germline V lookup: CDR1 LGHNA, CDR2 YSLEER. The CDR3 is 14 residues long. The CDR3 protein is CASSQTGINYEQYF. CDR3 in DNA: TGCGCCAGCAGCCAAACCGGGATAAACTACGAGCAGTACTTC.

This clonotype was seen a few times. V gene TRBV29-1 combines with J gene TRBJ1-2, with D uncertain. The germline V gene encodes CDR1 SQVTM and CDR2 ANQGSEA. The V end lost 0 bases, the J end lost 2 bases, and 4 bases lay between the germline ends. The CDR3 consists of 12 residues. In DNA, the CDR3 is TGCAGCGTTGAAGAGGGGAACTATGGCTACACCTTC. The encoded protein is CSVEEGNYGYTF.

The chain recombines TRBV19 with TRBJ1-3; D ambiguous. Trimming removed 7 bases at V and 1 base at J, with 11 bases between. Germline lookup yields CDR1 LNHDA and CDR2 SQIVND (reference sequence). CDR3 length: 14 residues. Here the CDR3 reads CASKSGESGNTIYF. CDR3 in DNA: TGTGCCAGTAAATCTGGGGAATCTGGAAACACCATATATTTT.

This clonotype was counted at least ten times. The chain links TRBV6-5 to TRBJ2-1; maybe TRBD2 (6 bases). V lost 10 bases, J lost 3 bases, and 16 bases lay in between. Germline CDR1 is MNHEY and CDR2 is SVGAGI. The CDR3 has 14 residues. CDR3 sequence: CATAGEESYNEQFF. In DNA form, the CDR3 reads TGTGCCACCGCTGGGGAGGAGAGCTACAATGAGCAGTTCTTC.